One and the same sample provided the 26 T cell receptor beta chains below, sequenced in a study of blood T cell repertoires in COVID-19. TCRdb keeps only in-frame clones here, not all; method: immunoSEQ multiplex PCR. The sample records approximately 86,000 clones, less than 85% being singletons. Input material: peripheral blood. Receptor source: a woman aged 65 to 85 with acute or convalescent COVID-19.

The rearrangement joins TRBV5-1 to TRBJ1-6; D perhaps matches TRBD1 (6 bases). Trimming stripped 2 bases from V and 6 bases from J, with 9 bases between. The CDR3 consists of 14 residues. The germline V gene has CDR1 SGHRS and CDR2 YFSETQ. CDR3 residues: CASSLAGANSPLHF. DNA for the CDR3: TGCGCCAGCAGCTTAGCAGGGGCTAATTCACCCCTCCACTTT.

This chain links TRBV5-8 with TRBJ2-5, with a possible D match to TRBD1 (6 bases). Looked up from germline, CDR1 is SGHTS and CDR2 is YDEGEE. Trimming removed 6 bases at V and 1 base at J, with 10 bases between. This CDR3 has 13 amino acids. In DNA form, the CDR3 reads TGTGCCAGCACATGGACAGCCCAAGAGACCCAGTACTTC. The encoded protein is CASTWTAQETQYF.

The V gene is TRBV6-6, the J gene TRBJ1-1; 9 bases map to TRBD1. J gave up 5 bases and V 8 bases, and 6 bases lay outside the gene matches. The CDR3 consists of 13 residues. Germline CDR1 is MNHNY and CDR2 is SVGAGI (reference sequence). In nucleotides, the CDR3 is TGTGCCAGCGAACAGGGGGCCTTGACTGAAGCTTTCTTT. It translates to CASEQGALTEAFF.

This chain joins TRBV7-8 and TRBJ2-1, with 8 bases aligning to TRBD2. The germline gives CDR1 SGHVS, CDR2 FQNEAQ. The trim removed 0 bases at V and 6 bases at J, leaving 4 bases unmatched. This CDR3 is built from 15 residues. The CDR3 region is CASSLASGVSNEQFF. The CDR3 bases are TGTGCCAGCAGCTTAGCTAGCGGGGTCTCCAATGAGCAGTTCTTC.

The chain joins TRBV6-6 to TRBJ2-7; 10 bases match TRBD2. Germline-derived CDR1 and CDR2 are MNHNY and SVGAGI (reference sequence). This CDR3 is built from 15 residues. V dropped 5 bases and J dropped 3; count of bases not matched to a gene: 7. The CDR3 DNA follows: TGTGCCAGCAGTACCGGACTAGCGGCAAACTACGAGCAGTACTTC. It translates to CASSTGLAANYEQYF.

In this sample, this clone turned up a few times. The chain is built from TRBV20-1 and TRBJ1-5; D is undetermined. V lost 3 bases, J lost 3 bases, and 9 bases lay in between. Germline CDR1 is DFQATT and CDR2 is SNEGSKA (reference sequence). CDR3 length: 13 residues. CDR3 coding DNA: TGCAGTGCTAGTGGGCGGATCAATCAGCCCCAGCATTTT. Protein product: CSASGRINQPQHF.

The chain links TRBV29-1 to TRBJ2-5; D possibly corresponds to TRBD2 (6 bases). V dropped 6 bases and J dropped 5 bases, with 19 bases sitting between them. CDR3 size: 14 residues. Germline values: CDR1 SQVTM, CDR2 ANQGSEA. The CDR3 loop reads CSVDYSSGRETQYF. The DNA of the CDR3 is TGCAGCGTGGACTATAGCTCGGGGAGGGAGACCCAGTACTTC.

This clone has a count of ten or more. V is TRBV20-1 and J is TRBJ2-2; tentative D call: TRBD2 (6 bases). The CDR3 is 14 amino acids. Trimming took off 3 bases at V and 6 bases at J, with 14 bases between the two ends. Germline values: CDR1 DFQATT, CDR2 SNEGSKA (reference sequence). As DNA, the CDR3 is TGCAGTGCTAGTATACCGGGAGTTTCCGGGGAGCTGTTTTTT. The encoded protein is CSASIPGVSGELFF.

This chain joins TRBV30 and TRBJ2-5, with a weak D call TRBD2 (6 bases). In germline, CDR1 is GTSNPN, CDR2 SVGIG (reference sequence). The CDR3 runs 13 residues. Trimming cost V 3 bases and J 4 bases, with 12 bases left between them. CDR3 amino acids: CAWRGGAGETQYF. The CDR3 DNA reads TGTGCCTGGAGGGGCGGAGCGGGAGAGACCCAGTACTTC.

The CDR3 protein is CASSHLGQGAGSYEQYF. DNA of the CDR3: TGTGCCAGCAGCCATCTCGGACAGGGGGCAGGCTCCTACGAGCAGTACTTC. This chain links TRBV4-2 with TRBJ2-7; 11 bases align to TRBD1. Germline CDR1 and CDR2: LGHNA and YNFKEQ. J lost 0 bases, V lost 3 bases, and 7 bases had no gene match. The CDR3 runs to 17 residues.

J is TRBJ2-3 and V is TRBV24-1; 10 bases match TRBD1. The CDR3 has 14 residues. The J segment lost 5 bases and the V segment lost 11 bases, leaving 9 bases of the junction unmatched. In germline, CDR1 is KGHDR, CDR2 SFDVKD. The CDR3 region has the DNA TGTGCCATTTCAGGGACAGGGGTTAAAGATACGCAGTATTTT. This encodes CAISGTGVKDTQYF.

The rearrangement links TRBV9 to TRBJ2-3, with 8 bases aligning to TRBD2. Per the germline V gene, CDR1 is SGDLS and CDR2 is YYNGEE. Trimming cost V 1 base and J 4 bases; bases outside gene matches: 11. This CDR3 is 17 amino acids long. The CDR3 DNA follows: TGTGCCAGCAGCGTAAATTCGGGAGGGGTAGGAGCAGATACGCAGTATTTT. Amino acid sequence: CASSVNSGGVGADTQYF.

This sequence joins TRBV3-1 (or the pseudogene TRBV3-2) and TRBJ1-2; a possible D gene is TRBD1 (6 bases). The V end lost 0 bases, the J end lost 3 bases, and 14 bases lay between the germline ends. CDR1 is LGHDT and CDR2 is YNNKEL in the germline V gene (reference sequence). The CDR3 has 16 amino acids. The CDR3 region is CASSQELGAKDYGYTF. The CDR3 nucleotides are TGTGCCAGCAGCCAAGAGCTGGGGGCTAAAGACTATGGCTACACCTTC.

V is TRBV6-2 or TRBV6-3 and J is TRBJ1-5; 10 bases line up with TRBD1. The ends lost 5 bases at V and 6 bases at J; junction bases unmatched: 4. Germline CDR1 MNHEY, CDR2 SVGEGT. The CDR3 runs to 14 residues. The CDR3 nucleotides read TGTGCCAGCAGTGGGACAGGGGCGACTCAGCCCCAGCATTTT. Its translation: CASSGTGATQPQHF.

The rearrangement links TRBV29-1 to TRBJ2-7, with D maybe TRBD2 (7 bases). The V gene lost 7 bases and the J gene lost 3 bases, with 13 bases spanning the gap. CDR1 and CDR2 (germline): SQVTM, ANQGSEA. CDR3 length equals 12 residues. The CDR3 region has the DNA TGCAGCGCCCGGGGAGGGGGCTACGAGCAGTACTTC. Protein: CSARGGGYEQYF.

The J gene is TRBJ1-1, the V gene TRBV11-1, with D perhaps TRBD1 (5 bases). With 1 base removed from V and 3 bases from J, the gap between germline ends came to 12 bases. The V gene's germline CDR1 is SGHAT and CDR2 FQDESV (reference sequence). The CDR3 has 15 amino acids. CDR3 amino acids: CASSLDNRRYTEAFF. The DNA for the CDR3 is TGTGCCAGCAGCTTAGATAACAGGAGATACACTGAAGCTTTCTTT.

This clone was observed a few times. The J gene is TRBJ2-3, the V gene TRBV21-1; TRBD2 is taken as the D call from the table, unchecked against the DNA. TRBV21-1 corresponds to a pseudogene. The CDR3 has 21 amino acids. The DNA for the CDR3 is TGTGCCAGCAGCAAGGGGTGGGGTCCTAGCGGGAGGGCCTGCGGCACAGATACGCAGTATTTT. It translates to CASSKGWGPSGRACGTDTQYF.

V and J are TRBV15 and TRBJ1-1; D call uncertain. Germline assignment: CDR1 LNHNV and CDR2 YYDKDF (reference sequence). There are 12 residues in the CDR3. Trimming left V 2 bases short and J 3 bases short, with 4 bases between. In DNA form, the CDR3 reads TGTGCCACCAGCAGAACGGACACTGAAGCTTTCTTT. Protein sequence: CATSRTDTEAFF.

This chain connects TRBV28 to TRBJ2-7, with 7 bases that match TRBD1. Germline lookup yields CDR1 MDHEN and CDR2 SYDVKM. CDR3 length: 14 residues. Losses at the gene ends were 7 bases for V and 2 bases for J; bases not matched to a gene: 8. The DNA for the CDR3 is TGTGCCAGCACCCCGACAGGGTTTCCCTACGAGCAGTACTTC. Translation gives CASTPTGFPYEQYF.

The J gene is TRBJ1-1, the V gene TRBV11-1; a weak D match, TRBD1 (5 bases). The CDR3 totals 15 residues. Trimming removed 6 bases from V and 0 bases from J, with 14 bases in between. Germline lookup yields CDR1 SGHAT and CDR2 FQDESV (reference sequence). The CDR3 here is CASSPTGPMNTEAFF. Written as DNA, the CDR3 is TGTGCCAGCAGTCCCACAGGACCCATGAACACTGAAGCTTTCTTT.

The V gene is TRBV6-5, the J gene TRBJ1-2, with 10 bases aligning to TRBD1. CDR1 is MNHEY, CDR2 SVGAGI, per germline. The CDR3 sequence is 15 residues long. V lost 4 bases to trimming and J lost 5 bases; unmatched junction nucleotides: 7. This chain's CDR3 is CASSWGDRGEYGYTF. The CDR3 bases are TGTGCCAGCAGTTGGGGGGACAGGGGAGAATATGGCTACACCTTC.

The chain uses TRBV29-1 and TRBJ2-1; D unclear. The CDR3 extends over 12 amino acids. Trimming shortened V by 4 bases and J by 4 bases, and 8 bases separated the two germline ends. Germline CDR1 SQVTM, CDR2 ANQGSEA. The chain's CDR3 is CSVARLYNEQFF. The CDR3 DNA is TGCAGCGTTGCCCGTCTATACAATGAGCAGTTCTTC.

The V call is TRBV19, the J call TRBJ1-1; weak D call: TRBD1 (6 bases). Trimming stripped 3 bases from V and 1 base from J, with 9 bases between. Germline V CDR1 and CDR2: LNHDA, SQIVND (reference sequence). The CDR3 consists of 14 residues. The CDR3 is CASSITGSNTEAFF. The CDR3 DNA reads TGTGCCAGTAGTATCACAGGGTCGAACACTGAAGCTTTCTTT. Full variable domain (rest looked up from reference TRBV19 and TRBJ1-1): DGGITQSPKYLFRKEGQNVTLSCEQNLNHDAMYWYRQDPGQGLRLIYYSQIVNDFQKGDIAEGYSVSREKKESFPLTVTSAQKNPTAFYLCASSITGSNTEAFFGQGTRLTVV.

V usage is TRBV7-3 and J usage is TRBJ2-5, with D perhaps TRBD2 (7 bases). V was cut by 1 base and J by 1 base, with 10 bases left in between. Germline V gene lookup returns CDR1 SGHTA and CDR2 FQGTGA. The CDR3 extends over 15 amino acids. CDR3 DNA: TGTGCCAGCAGCTTAAAGGGGGGGACCCAAGAGACCCAGTACTTC. Its protein product is CASSLKGGTQETQYF.

This chain joins TRBV7-2 and TRBJ1-2; D unresolved. This CDR3 spans 11 amino acids. CDR1 SGHTA and CDR2 FQGNSA come from the germline V gene. Deletions cut 4 bases from V and 8 bases from J, with 8 bases between. The CDR3 reads CASSSSGGYTF. In DNA, the CDR3 is TGTGCCAGCAGCTCGAGCGGGGGCTACACCTTC. The entire variable domain, with the rest obtained from reference TRBV7-2 and TRBJ1-2, is as follows: GAGVSQSPSNKVTEKGKDVELRCDPISGHTALYWYRQSLGQGLEFLIYFQGNSAPDKSGLPSDRFSAERTGGSVSTLTIQRTQQEDSAVYLCASSSSGGYTFGSGTRLTVV.

The rearrangement uses TRBV5-1 and TRBJ2-1; TRBD2 matches at 12 bases. Germline V gives CDR1 SGHRS, CDR2 YFSETQ. V trimming: 0 bases; J trimming: 8 bases; junction bases outside the gene matches: 6. The CDR3 contains 16 residues. The CDR3 DNA reads TGCGCCAGCAGCTTGGATCTAGCGGGAGGGCCCTATGAGCAGTTCTTC. Residues: CASSLDLAGGPYEQFF.